This is a list of T cell receptor beta chains from one sample in a study of early stage breast cancer tumors. Using immunoSEQ multiplex PCR, the repertoire was profiled, and TCRdb retains in-frame clones only, with some absent. The sample includes roughly 30,000 clones, over 70% of them seen just once. Sequenced material: breast tumor tissue. The source is a person aged 25 to 39 with breast cancer. The CDR3 runs from the conserved cysteine through the conserved F or W. A D gene is named only where the DNA matches it firmly. Part of the rows lack a size; the others show once, few, many or a class for expanded clones.

CDR3nt: TGCAGCGTTGAAGGGCTAGGGGGGGCTAACTATGGCTACACCTTC
CDR3aa: CSVEGLGGANYGYTF
v_gene: TRBV29-1
j_gene: TRBJ1-2
abundance: -
d_gene: -

CDR3nt: TGTGCCAGCTCACCACCTAGCGTCGACGAGCAGTACTTC
CDR3aa: CASSPPSVDEQYF
v_gene: TRBV18
j_gene: TRBJ2-7
abundance: -
d_gene: -

CDR3nt: TGTGCCACCAGCAGAGACAGGGGGGGCGATACGCAGTATTTT
CDR3aa: CATSRDRGGDTQYF
v_gene: TRBV15
j_gene: TRBJ2-3
abundance: once
d_gene: -

CDR3nt: TGCAGCGTTCCGGGACTAGCGTGGGTAGAACAGTTCTTC
CDR3aa: CSVPGLAWVEQFF
v_gene: TRBV29-1
j_gene: TRBJ2-1
abundance: -
d_gene: TRBD2

CDR3nt: TGTGCCAGCAGCTTAGCGTTGGGTCCGGAGGGGCGAATAGTGCGCACCTTC
CDR3aa: CASSLALGPEGRIVRTF
v_gene: TRBV7-9
j_gene: TRBJ1-2
abundance: -
d_gene: -

CDR3nt: TGCAGCGTTGCTCTAGGAGAAGGGACCGGGGAGCTGTTTTTT
CDR3aa: CSVALGEGTGELFF
v_gene: TRBV29-1
j_gene: TRBJ2-2
abundance: -
d_gene: -

CDR3nt: TGCGCCAGCAGTCCCCACTCTAGCGGAAGCTCCTACGAGCAGTACTTC
CDR3aa: CASSPHSSGSSYEQYF
v_gene: TRBV5-1
j_gene: TRBJ2-7
abundance: few
d_gene: TRBD2

CDR3nt: TGTGCCAGCAGCTTACGCCCAGGGGGCCAAGAGACCCAGTACTTC
CDR3aa: CASSLRPGGQETQYF
v_gene: TRBV7-3
j_gene: TRBJ2-5
abundance: once
d_gene: TRBD1

CDR3nt: TGCGCCAGCAGCTTGGCCGTGGCGGGAGTCGGAGCAGATACGCAGTATTTT
CDR3aa: CASSLAVAGVGADTQYF
v_gene: TRBV5-1
j_gene: TRBJ2-3
abundance: -
d_gene: TRBD2

CDR3nt: TGCGCCAGCAGTGAGGTAGCGGGAGGGAACAATGAGCAGTTCTTC
CDR3aa: CASSEVAGGNNEQFF
v_gene: TRBV10-1
j_gene: TRBJ2-1
abundance: -
d_gene: TRBD2

CDR3nt: TGCGCCAGCAGCCCCACTTCGGACAGGGCGAATGAAAAACTGTTTTTT
CDR3aa: CASSPTSDRANEKLFF
v_gene: TRBV4-1
j_gene: TRBJ1-4
abundance: -
d_gene: TRBD1

CDR3nt: TGTGCCAGCAGCTCTGTCGGGGGACTAGCGGGAGGACGCGAGCAGTACTTC
CDR3aa: CASSSVGGLAGGREQYF
v_gene: TRBV7-9
j_gene: TRBJ2-7
abundance: -
d_gene: TRBD2

CDR3nt: TGTGCCAGCGGACTCGGGACATTGCAAGAGACCCAGTACTTC
CDR3aa: CASGLGTLQETQYF
v_gene: TRBV6-5
j_gene: TRBJ2-5
abundance: -
d_gene: -

CDR3nt: TGCAGCGTTACCGGGACAGGGGATTTTGGCTACACCTTC
CDR3aa: CSVTGTGDFGYTF
v_gene: TRBV29-1
j_gene: TRBJ1-2
abundance: once
d_gene: TRBD1

CDR3nt: TGTGCCAGCAGCCGATCAGAGAACACTGAAGCTTTCTTT
CDR3aa: CASSRSENTEAFF
v_gene: TRBV11-3
j_gene: TRBJ1-1
abundance: -
d_gene: -

CDR3nt: TGTGCCAGCAGTGAAAATGCTGGCTCCTACAATGAGCAGTTCTTC
CDR3aa: CASSENAGSYNEQFF
v_gene: TRBV6-1
j_gene: TRBJ2-1
abundance: -
d_gene: -

CDR3nt: TGTGCCAGCAGCTTAGAGAGGGTCCCCCTGAACACTGAAGCTTTCTTT
CDR3aa: CASSLERVPLNTEAFF
v_gene: TRBV13
j_gene: TRBJ1-1
abundance: -
d_gene: -

CDR3nt: TGTGCCAGTAGTATAGCGACAGGGGTTTACAGTCAGCCCCAGCATTTT
CDR3aa: CASSIATGVYSQPQHF
v_gene: TRBV19
j_gene: TRBJ1-5
abundance: -
d_gene: TRBD1

CDR3nt: TGCGCCAGCAGCGTAGCCGGGACAGGGGTACTATACGAGCAGTACTTC
CDR3aa: CASSVAGTGVLYEQYF
v_gene: TRBV5-1
j_gene: TRBJ2-7
abundance: -
d_gene: TRBD1

CDR3nt: TGTGCCATCAGTGACGATGGGAGGGGAAACATTCAGTACTTC
CDR3aa: CAISDDGRGNIQYF
v_gene: TRBV10-3
j_gene: TRBJ2-4
abundance: once
d_gene: TRBD2

CDR3nt: TGTGCCATGCGGACAGTCTACGAGCAGTACTTC
CDR3aa: CAMRTVYEQYF
v_gene: TRBV6-4
j_gene: TRBJ2-7
abundance: -
d_gene: -

CDR3nt: TGTGCCAGCAGCTTGTACAGCTCCTACGAGCAGTACTTC
CDR3aa: CASSLYSSYEQYF
v_gene: TRBV5-4
j_gene: TRBJ2-7
abundance: -
d_gene: -

CDR3nt: TGTGCCAGCAGCCAAGATATGGTGGTTAAAGCTTTCTTT
CDR3aa: CASSQDMVVKAFF
v_gene: TRBV14
j_gene: TRBJ1-1
abundance: -
d_gene: -

CDR3nt: TGTGCCAGCAGCCACGGGGCGGGTAACGGGTACGAGCAGTACTTC
CDR3aa: CASSHGAGNGYEQYF
v_gene: TRBV11-2
j_gene: TRBJ2-7
abundance: once
d_gene: -

CDR3nt: TGTGCCAGCAGCTATCCGGGACGACTTAACTATGGCTACACCTTC
CDR3aa: CASSYPGRLNYGYTF
v_gene: TRBV4-2
j_gene: TRBJ1-2
abundance: -
d_gene: -

CDR3nt: TGTGCCAGCAGTTCCCCCCTCCGCGAGCAGTACTTC
CDR3aa: CASSSPLREQYF
v_gene: TRBV6-5
j_gene: TRBJ2-7
abundance: -
d_gene: -

CDR3nt: TGTGCCATCAGTGAGGCACAGGGGGTGGCTGAAGCTTTCTTT
CDR3aa: CAISEAQGVAEAFF
v_gene: TRBV10-3
j_gene: TRBJ1-1
abundance: -
d_gene: TRBD1

CDR3nt: TGTGCCAGCAGCTTAGATCGTCTGGGGGCCCTATCCTACGAGCAGTACTTC
CDR3aa: CASSLDRLGALSYEQYF
v_gene: TRBV7-2
j_gene: TRBJ2-7
abundance: -
d_gene: -

CDR3nt: TGTGCCAGCAGCTTGGGACTAGCGGATTTCTACAATGAGCAGTTCTTC
CDR3aa: CASSLGLADFYNEQFF
v_gene: TRBV5-4
j_gene: TRBJ2-1
abundance: -
d_gene: TRBD2

CDR3nt: TGCAGCGTTAGCCCCCGGGACAGGGTGCCCAACAATGAGCAGTTCTTC
CDR3aa: CSVSPRDRVPNNEQFF
v_gene: TRBV29-1
j_gene: TRBJ2-1
abundance: -
d_gene: TRBD1

CDR3nt: TGTGCCAGCAGTTTGGCGGACGAGCAGTACTTC
CDR3aa: CASSLADEQYF
v_gene: TRBV6-5
j_gene: TRBJ2-7
abundance: -
d_gene: -

CDR3nt: TGTGCCACCGCCAGAGGTCCCCCCGTCGTCTATGGCTACACCTTC
CDR3aa: CATARGPPVVYGYTF
v_gene: TRBV6-5
j_gene: TRBJ1-2
abundance: few
d_gene: -

CDR3nt: TGTGCCAGCTCATACGACAGGGGGAACTATGGCTACACCTTC
CDR3aa: CASSYDRGNYGYTF
v_gene: TRBV18
j_gene: TRBJ1-2
abundance: once
d_gene: TRBD1

CDR3nt: TGTGCCAGTAGTATTGTCGGGGATCGGCTTGGCTACACCTTC
CDR3aa: CASSIVGDRLGYTF
v_gene: TRBV19
j_gene: TRBJ1-2
abundance: -
d_gene: -

CDR3nt: TGTGCCAGCAGCTTAAGTGGAGGGAACTCAAATGAAGCTTTCTTT
CDR3aa: CASSLSGGNSNEAFF
v_gene: TRBV7-3
j_gene: TRBJ1-1
abundance: -
d_gene: -

CDR3nt: TGTGCCAGCAGCTTAACAGGGAGAGAGCAGTACTTC
CDR3aa: CASSLTGREQYF
v_gene: TRBV7-3
j_gene: TRBJ2-7
abundance: -
d_gene: -

CDR3nt: TGTGCCAGCAGTGACGGGCAAAGGATTGGCTACACCTTC
CDR3aa: CASSDGQRIGYTF
v_gene: TRBV6-1
j_gene: TRBJ1-2
abundance: -
d_gene: -

CDR3nt: TGCGCCAGCAGCCTGAGCAGTCGGAGGAACACCATATATTTT
CDR3aa: CASSLSSRRNTIYF
v_gene: TRBV5-1
j_gene: TRBJ1-3
abundance: -
d_gene: -